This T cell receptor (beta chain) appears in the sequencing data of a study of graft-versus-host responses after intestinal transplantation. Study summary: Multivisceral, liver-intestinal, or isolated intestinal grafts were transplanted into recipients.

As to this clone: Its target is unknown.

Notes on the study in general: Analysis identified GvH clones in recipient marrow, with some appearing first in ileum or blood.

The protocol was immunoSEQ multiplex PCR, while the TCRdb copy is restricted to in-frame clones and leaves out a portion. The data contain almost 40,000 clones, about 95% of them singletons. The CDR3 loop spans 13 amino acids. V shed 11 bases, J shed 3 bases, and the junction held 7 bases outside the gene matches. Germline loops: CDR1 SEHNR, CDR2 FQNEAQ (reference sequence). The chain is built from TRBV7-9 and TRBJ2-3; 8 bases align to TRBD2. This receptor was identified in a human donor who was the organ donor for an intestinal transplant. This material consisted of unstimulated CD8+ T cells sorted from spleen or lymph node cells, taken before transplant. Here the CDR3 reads CADGGGDTDTQYF. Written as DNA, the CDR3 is TGTGCCGACGGGGGGGGCGATACAGATACGCAGTATTTT. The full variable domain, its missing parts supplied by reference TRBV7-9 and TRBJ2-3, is DTGVSQNPRHKITKRGQNVTFRCDPISEHNRLYWYRQTLGQGPEFLTYFQNEAQLEKSRLLSDRFSAERPKGSFSTLEIQRTEQGDSAMYLCADGGGDTDTQYFGPGTRLTVL.